This is a list of T cell receptor beta chains from one sample in a study of T cell responses to AZD1222 COVID-19 vaccine. Data came from immunoSEQ multiplex PCR; TCRdb stores just in-frame clones and leaves some out. The data contain over 130,000 clones, roughly 90% of them singletons. Here the sequenced sample was peripheral blood, taken 28 days after the second AZD1222 dose. These receptors originate from an adult who received the AZD1222 COVID-19 vaccine. Both conserved end residues are part of each CDR3. The D gene is left open where the match is weak. Size tells how often a clone was seen (once, few, many) or the class of an expanded clone, and some rows leave it out.

TGTGCCAGCAGCCAGCGGACGGTCTCTGGAAACACCATATATTTT,CASSQRTVSGNTIYF,.,.,15,TRBV11-2,TRBJ1-3
TGTGCCAGTAGTCCCGGGACTAGCGGCCTCTCAGGGCAGTTCTTC,CASSPGTSGLSGQFF,TRBD2,.,15,TRBV19,TRBJ2-1
TGTGCCAGCTCACCATGGGACAGGGTGACCTACGAGCAGTACTTC,CASSPWDRVTYEQYF,TRBD1,.,15,TRBV18,TRBJ2-7
TGTGCCAGCAGCTCCGGAGGGAACACTGAAGCTTTCTTT,CASSSGGNTEAFF,.,.,13,TRBV11-2,TRBJ1-1
TGCAGTGCTCGTGAAGGGTCCGCAGGTGAAGCTTTCTTT,CSAREGSAGEAFF,.,.,13,TRBV20-1,TRBJ1-1
TGTGCCAGCAAAGGGGGGACAGCTTTCGAAAAACTGTTTTTT,CASKGGTAFEKLFF,TRBD1,.,14,TRBV28,TRBJ1-4
TGTGCCACCAAGGGGGCCTACGATGGGCAGTACTTC,CATKGAYDGQYF,TRBD1,.,12,TRBV6-5,TRBJ2-7
TGTGCCATAGCAGGGGGACAGAACTATGGCTACACCTTC,CAIAGGQNYGYTF,TRBD1,.,13,TRBV24-1,TRBJ1-2
TGTGCCAGCAGGAAGGCTACCCTACTCTACGAGCAGTACTTC,CASRKATLLYEQYF,.,.,14,TRBV6-5,TRBJ2-7
TGTGCCAGCAGTTACCCAAGCGGGAGGGCCTACGAGCAGTACTTC,CASSYPSGRAYEQYF,TRBD2,.,15,TRBV6-2/TRBV6-3,TRBJ2-7
TGTGCCAGCAGTTCCTACAGCCATGGCTACACCTTC,CASSSYSHGYTF,.,.,12,TRBV27,TRBJ1-2
TGTGCCAGCACCTCGGCGTCAGGGATCGACGAGCAGTACTTC,CASTSASGIDEQYF,.,.,14,TRBV6-5,TRBJ2-7
TGTGCCAGCAGCTCACAGAGCCTAGCGGGACCCACAGATACGCAGTATTTT,CASSSQSLAGPTDTQYF,TRBD2,.,17,TRBV7-9,TRBJ2-3
TGCGCCAGCAGCTTGTATCCGGACAGGGTCAAGGATGGCTACACCTTC,CASSLYPDRVKDGYTF,TRBD1,few,16,TRBV5-1,TRBJ1-2
TGCAGCGTACACCAGGGGTTCGGAAACACCATATATTTT,CSVHQGFGNTIYF,.,.,13,TRBV29-1,TRBJ1-3
TGTGCCAGTACCCAGGGGACGAGTGGAAATCAGCCCCAGCATTTT,CASTQGTSGNQPQHF,.,.,15,TRBV19,TRBJ1-5
TGTGCCAGCAGCCCCTTTGCGCGGAGGAATCAGCCCCAGCATTTT,CASSPFARRNQPQHF,.,.,15,TRBV11-3,TRBJ1-5
TGTGCCAGCAGTTCAGGACAGGGGAGCTATGGCTACACCTTC,CASSSGQGSYGYTF,TRBD1,.,14,TRBV28,TRBJ1-2
TGCGCCAGCAGCTTACGGACAGGGGTTAATATGAACACTGAAGCTTTCTTT,CASSLRTGVNMNTEAFF,TRBD1,.,17,TRBV5-1,TRBJ1-1
TGCAGCGTTGATCGGGGGGGCGGGACAGATACGCAGTATTTT,CSVDRGGGTDTQYF,TRBD2,.,14,TRBV29-1,TRBJ2-3
TGTGCCAGCAGTTACCCCGGGAGCTCTGGGGCCAACGTCCTGACTTTC,CASSYPGSSGANVLTF,.,.,16,TRBV6-2/TRBV6-3,TRBJ2-6
TGTGCCATCAAGGGGGGGGCTGGTAATGAGCAGTTCTTC,CAIKGGAGNEQFF,.,.,13,TRBV10-3,TRBJ2-1
TGTGCCAGCAGTTTAAAGGGACAGGGGGTTCGGGGGCCCCAGCATTTT,CASSLKGQGVRGPQHF,TRBD1,.,16,TRBV27,TRBJ1-5
TGTGCCAGTAGTATAGGGTACGGGACAGCTTTCTTT,CASSIGYGTAFF,.,.,12,TRBV19,TRBJ1-1
TGTGCCAGCAGCTTACGGCCGGGAGGGTCCTACAATGAGCAGTTCTTC,CASSLRPGGSYNEQFF,TRBD2,.,16,TRBV7-3,TRBJ2-1
TGTGCCAGCAGCCGGACTAGCGGGGGCCCTCCTAGCTCCTACAATGAGCAGTTCTTC,CASSRTSGGPPSSYNEQFF,TRBD2,.,19,TRBV11-2,TRBJ2-1
TGTGCCAGTATCTTCCGGGCGGGCTCTGGAAACACCATATATTTT,CASIFRAGSGNTIYF,.,.,15,TRBV19,TRBJ1-3